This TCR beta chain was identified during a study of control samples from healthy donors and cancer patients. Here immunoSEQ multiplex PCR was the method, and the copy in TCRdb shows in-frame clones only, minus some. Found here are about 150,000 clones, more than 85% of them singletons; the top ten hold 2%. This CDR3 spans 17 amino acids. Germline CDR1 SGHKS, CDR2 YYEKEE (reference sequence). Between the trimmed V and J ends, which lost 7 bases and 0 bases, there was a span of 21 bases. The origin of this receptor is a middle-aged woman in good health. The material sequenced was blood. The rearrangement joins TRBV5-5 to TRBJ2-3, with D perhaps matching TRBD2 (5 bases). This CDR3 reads CASHTGGRTASTDTQYF. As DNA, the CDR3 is TGTGCCAGCCACACTGGTGGCAGGACTGCTAGCACAGATACGCAGTATTTT. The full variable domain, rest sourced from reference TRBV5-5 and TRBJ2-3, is DAGVTQSPTHLIKTRGQQVTLRCSPISGHKSVSWYQQVLGQGPQFIFQYYEKEERGRGNFPDRFSARQFPNYSSELNVNALLLGDSALYLCASHTGGRTASTDTQYFGPGTRLTVL.